This record concerns one T cell receptor (beta chain) sequence. Its antigen is undetermined. Through a sample-barcoded 5' primer and a J-beta primer mix, a second PCR was run for roughly 6 to 12 cycles. With 12 random nucleotides, a template-switch adaptor tagged each individual cDNA molecule. TCRdb redid the calling of the 5' RACE reads with MiXCR, one entry per CDR3 protein. The sample holds roughly 2 million distinct CDR3 sequences, roughly 52% seen once. The data originate from a study of blood T cells in healthy people across ages. Each donor supplied approximately 10 milliliters of peripheral blood. Study-level findings and limits: Considered underestimates were the diversity estimates obtained from one million T cells.

This CDR3 region has 19 residues. Germline trimming cut 7 bases from V and 0 bases from J; bases unmatched to any gene: 13. CDR1 and CDR2 (germline): MDHEN, SYDVKM. V usage is TRBV28 and J usage is TRBJ2-2; 11 positions match TRBD2. The sequenced sample consisted of blood. The sequence was collected from a woman between 40 and 50 years old in good health. The CDR3 DNA sequence: TGTGCCAGCACACCTTCCTCCGGGACTAGCGGCGCGAACACCGGGGAGCTGTTTTTT. Protein product: CASTPSSGTSGANTGELFF. Filled out from reference TRBV28 and TRBJ2-2, the complete variable domain reads DVKVTQSSRYLVKRTGEKVFLECVQDMDHENMFWYRQDPGLGLRLIYFSYDVKMKEKGDIPEGYSVSREKKERFSLILESASTNQTSMYLCASTPSSGTSGANTGELFFGEGSRLTVL.